The 7 T cell receptor beta chains listed next were all sequenced from one sample in a study of cytomegalovirus exposure and HLA in healthy donors. The method was immunoSEQ multiplex PCR; TCRdb's version includes in-frame clones alone and lacks a portion of them. The data hold about 160,000 clones, with roughly 90% observed a single time. Sequencing input: PBMCs. The receptors stem from a man between 18 and 35 years old in good health and CMV-seropositive.

V and J are TRBV5-8 and TRBJ2-5, with 12 bases identical to TRBD2. V trimming: 0 bases; J trimming: 4 bases; junction bases outside the gene matches: 4. Germline V gives CDR1 SGHTS, CDR2 YDEGEE. The CDR3 consists of 16 residues. The DNA of the CDR3 is TGTGCCAGCAGCTTGGATCCGGGACTAGCGGGAGAGACCCAGTACTTC. It translates to CASSLDPGLAGETQYF.

The chain joins TRBV28 to TRBJ2-3, with D maybe TRBD1 (5 bases). The CDR3 is 15 residues long. The V gene's germline CDR1 is MDHEN and CDR2 SYDVKM. V gave up 3 bases and J gave up 9 bases, with 19 bases separating them. The CDR3 nucleotides are TGTGCCAGCAGTTTCCAGGGTATAGGCGAAGGAACGCAGTATTTT. Amino acids: CASSFQGIGEGTQYF.

The chain recombines TRBV7-3 with TRBJ2-5; 7 bases align to TRBD1. V shed 4 bases, J shed 5 bases, and the junction held 4 bases outside the gene matches. The germline V gene encodes CDR1 SGHTA and CDR2 FQGTGA. The CDR3 is 13 amino acids. CDR3 sequence: CASSWTGGETQYF. The CDR3 coding sequence is TGTGCCAGCAGCTGGACAGGTGGGGAGACCCAGTACTTC.

This chain uses TRBV27 with TRBJ1-1; D remains ambiguous. CDR1 and CDR2 from the germline V gene are MNHEY and SMNVEV (reference sequence). Trimming cost V 5 bases and J 0 bases, with 13 bases left between them. The CDR3 covers 15 residues. This chain's CDR3 is CASSPNFGMNTEAFF. The CDR3 DNA reads as TGTGCCAGCAGTCCCAATTTCGGGATGAACACTGAAGCTTTCTTT.

There are a few counts of this clone. The rearrangement joins TRBV7-9 to TRBJ2-1, with 7 positions matching TRBD1. V shed 4 bases and J 4 bases; nucleotides not matched to a gene: 1. This CDR3 region has 13 residues. CDR1 SEHNR and CDR2 FQNEAQ come from the germline V gene (reference sequence). CDR3 loop: CASSSGQYNEQFF. The CDR3, as DNA: TGTGCCAGCAGCTCGGGACAGTACAATGAGCAGTTCTTC.

The CDR3 reads CSVSGTGGRGDTQYF. The CDR3, as DNA: TGCAGCGTGTCCGGGACAGGGGGCCGTGGAGATACGCAGTATTTT. This sequence joins TRBV29-1 and TRBJ2-3; 12 bases fit TRBD1. V lost 6 bases, J lost 5 bases, and 9 bases stayed unmatched. CDR3 length: 15 residues. Germline V gene data show CDR1 as SQVTM and CDR2 as ANQGSEA.

The rearrangement links TRBV5-1 to TRBJ2-1, with D maybe TRBD2 (7 bases). Per the germline V gene, CDR1 is SGHRS and CDR2 is YFSETQ. The ends were cut back, 4 bases at V and 3 bases at J, with 14 bases in the middle. The CDR3 sequence is 15 residues long. The CDR3 region is CASSRGAGDYNEQFF. As DNA, the CDR3 is TGCGCCAGCAGCCGGGGGGCGGGAGACTACAATGAGCAGTTCTTC.